Sequencing of this T cell receptor beta chain was carried out in a study of cytomegalovirus exposure and HLA in healthy donors. The germline V gene encodes CDR1 LGHNA and CDR2 YNFKEQ. The V end lost 4 bases, the J end lost 2 bases, and 12 bases lay between the germline ends. This CDR3 has 15 amino acids. Primers for the PCR totalled 60 Vbeta and 13 Jbeta. Libraries were prepared by immunoSEQ multiplex PCR; TCRdb keeps only in-frame clonotypes and omits some of them. The sample table sets out about 190,000 clones. Turning to this clone: Its specificity is not known.

Study results and limitations: The authors confirmed in vitro that three CMV-associated chains were specific for CMV antigens.

The J gene is TRBJ1-3, the V gene TRBV4-2; D call uncertain. This TCR was recovered from a woman aged 25-40 years in good health and CMV-seropositive. The sample consisted of PBMCs. In DNA form, the CDR3 reads TGTGCCAGCAGCCCCTCGGGAGAAGCTGGAAACACCATATATTTT. It yields the protein CASSPSGEAGNTIYF.